This T cell receptor (beta chain) is from a study of a mutant IDH1 vaccine in newly diagnosed glioma. Produced via immunoSEQ multiplex PCR; TCRdb's table is partial and in-frame only. The table includes around 23,000 clones, 77% detected once. Study-wide points: Evidence of vaccine-induced immune responses was documented in nearly 95% of patients.

Concerning this clone: The antigen is unknown.

Trimming removed 1 base from V and 0 bases from J; junction bases left unmatched: 4. Germline-derived CDR1 and CDR2 are SGHAT and FQNNGV. This CDR3 has 16 amino acids. Time point given: week 5, during vaccination. The content of each vaccine dose was 300 ug of mutant IDH1 20-mer peptide, and topical imiquimod accompanied it. Sequenced here: PBMCs, sampled from a glioma patient whose treatment included an IDH1 peptide vaccine. The chain employs TRBV11-2 and TRBJ2-7, with TRBD2 matching over 9 bases. The TCR was taken from a man aged 35-49 years with glioma. DNA of the CDR3: TGTGCCAGCAGCTTAGGGCCTAGCGGGGCCTCCTACGAGCAGTACTTC. Amino acid sequence: CASSLGPSGASYEQYF.